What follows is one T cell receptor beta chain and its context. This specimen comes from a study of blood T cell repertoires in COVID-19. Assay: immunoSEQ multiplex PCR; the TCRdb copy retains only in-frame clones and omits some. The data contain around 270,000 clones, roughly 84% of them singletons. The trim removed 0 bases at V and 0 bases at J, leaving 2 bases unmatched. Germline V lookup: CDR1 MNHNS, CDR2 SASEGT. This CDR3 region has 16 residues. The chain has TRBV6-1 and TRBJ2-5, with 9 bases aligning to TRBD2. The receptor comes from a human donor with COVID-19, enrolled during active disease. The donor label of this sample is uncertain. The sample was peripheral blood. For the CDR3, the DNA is TGTGCCAGCAGTGAAGCGAGCGGGAGGTACCAAGAGACCCAGTACTTC. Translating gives CASSEASGRYQETQYF.